This T cell receptor beta chain was captured by sequencing in a study of human T cells and chemical hapten exposure. TCRdb re-called the RACE reads through MiXCR, storing one row per CDR3 protein. The sample includes about 70,000 distinct CDR3 sequences, 11% of them seen just once. This clonotype was seen a few times. Between the trimmed V and J ends, which lost 2 bases and 10 bases, there was a span of 8 bases. From germline, CDR1 is SGHVS and CDR2 FQNEAQ. The CDR3 spans 11 residues. Time point specified: pre-sensitization, week 0. The treatment is: therapeutic diphenylcyclopropenone sensitization with weekly scalp DPC. Total RNA was isolated from whole blood that had not been fractionated.

The sequence derives from a woman aged 50 to 60 with alopecia areata. Some clones in this sample may be carry-over from other donors' samples. V and J are TRBV7-8 and TRBJ1-1; no clear D gene. The sequencing used whole blood, collected in connection with sensitization to the hapten diphenylcyclopropenone (DPC). The CDR3 bases are TGTGCCAGCAGCTTATCCGGGCGAGCTTTCTTT. Protein product: CASSLSGRAFF.